The rows below give T cell receptor beta chains drawn from one sample of a study of breast tumors, draining lymph nodes, adjacent tissues. TCRdb used MiXCR to reprocess the multiplex PCR reads, holding one entry per CDR3 protein. The sample yields approximately 90,000 distinct CDR3 sequences, approximately 28% seen once. Sequencing used axillary lymph node tissue. The receptors were gathered from a female donor with breast cancer. Some clones in this sample may be carry-over from other donors' samples. The CDR3 runs from the conserved cysteine through the conserved F or W. A D gene is named only where the DNA matches it firmly. Not every row has a clone size; where given, it reads once, few, many or a size class.

size: many
D: TRBD1
V: TRBV12-3/TRBV12-4
J: TRBJ1-2
CDR3: CASSQTGTGRGYTF
DNA: TGTGCCAGCAGTCAAACCGGGACAGGGAGGGGCTACACCTTC

size: many
D: .
V: TRBV29-1
J: TRBJ2-7
CDR3: CSVLEVVRGEQYF
DNA: TGCAGCGTCCTAGAAGTGGTCAGGGGCGAGCAGTACTTC

size: many
D: TRBD1
V: TRBV7-2
J: TRBJ1-5
CDR3: CASSIVRGQGNQPQHF
DNA: TGTGCCAGCAGCATAGTTCGGGGACAGGGGAATCAGCCCCAGCATTTT

size: many
D: TRBD2
V: TRBV4-3
J: TRBJ2-7
CDR3: CASSLISGGREQYF
DNA: TGCGCCAGCAGCCTTATAAGCGGGGGGCGAGAGCAGTACTTC

size: .
D: TRBD2
V: TRBV11-3
J: TRBJ2-1
CDR3: CASSDSGRSNEQFF
DNA: TGTGCCAGCAGCGACAGCGGGAGAAGCAATGAGCAGTTCTTC

size: .
D: .
V: TRBV20-1
J: TRBJ2-7
CDR3: CSATRFPEGSLEQYF
DNA: TGCAGTGCCACTAGATTCCCTGAGGGATCACTCGAGCAGTACTTC

size: once
D: .
V: TRBV4-3
J: TRBJ1-4
CDR3: CASGQDRGATNEKLFF
DNA: TGCGCCAGCGGCCAAGACCGCGGCGCAACTAATGAAAAACTGTTTTTT

size: many
D: .
V: TRBV6-2/TRBV6-3
J: TRBJ1-2
CDR3: CASSYPQVLSNYGYTF
DNA: TGTGCCAGCAGTTACCCTCAGGTACTTTCCAACTATGGCTACACCTTC

size: .
D: TRBD2
V: TRBV19
J: TRBJ2-5
CDR3: CASRLAGLRETQYF
DNA: TGTGCCAGTCGACTAGCGGGGCTCCGGGAGACCCAGTACTTC

size: many
D: TRBD1
V: TRBV6-2/TRBV6-3
J: TRBJ1-2
CDR3: CASSLAGQGTNYGYTF
DNA: TGTGCCAGCAGTTTGGCGGGACAGGGCACTAACTATGGCTACACCTTC